The rows below give T cell receptor beta chains drawn from one sample of a study of blood T cell repertoires in COVID-19. Libraries were prepared by immunoSEQ multiplex PCR; TCRdb keeps only in-frame clonotypes and omits some of them. The table records about 300,000 clones, under 90% of them present only once. Sequencing input: PBMCs or T cells enriched from blood (not recorded which). The receptors derive from a woman aged 18-35 years who had recovered from COVID-19. CDR3s include the opening cysteine and the closing phenylalanine or tryptophan. Each record gives: clone size, V gene, CDR3 length, J gene, D gene, CDR3 DNA, CDR3 protein. The D gene is left open where the match is weak. Only part of the rows carry a size: once, few, many, or a class if the clone is expanded.

-	TRBV5-1	14	TRBJ1-2	TRBD1	TGCGCCAGCATAGGGACAGGACCTAACTATGGCTACACCTTC	CASIGTGPNYGYTF
-	TRBV9	15	TRBJ2-1	TRBD2	TGTGCCAGCAGCCGGACTAGCGGGGGGGCCACTGAGCAGTTCTTC	CASSRTSGGATEQFF
-	TRBV2	13	TRBJ2-2	-	TGTGCCAGCAGTGTCAGGGACACCGGGGAGCTGTTTTTT	CASSVRDTGELFF
-	TRBV7-9	15	TRBJ2-1	TRBD1	TGTGCCAGCAGCCAAGGGACAGTCCGATACAATGAGCAGTTCTTC	CASSQGTVRYNEQFF
-	TRBV3-1/TRBV3-2	13	TRBJ2-2	TRBD1	TGTGCCAGCAGCCGACAGGGAGCCGGGGAGCTGTTTTTT	CASSRQGAGELFF
once	TRBV2	14	TRBJ1-2	TRBD1	TGTGCCAGCAGTGGACTTGACAGGGTGGATGGCTACACCTTC	CASSGLDRVDGYTF
-	TRBV6-1	15	TRBJ1-2	-	TGTGCCAGCAGTGAAGTACGGAAGACACTCTATGGCTACACCTTC	CASSEVRKTLYGYTF
-	TRBV28	12	TRBJ1-5	-	TGTGCCAGCATCGGGGGAAATCAGCCCCAGCATTTT	CASIGGNQPQHF
-	TRBV18	12	TRBJ1-6	-	TGTGCCAGCTCACCACCGAGTTCACCCCTCCACTTT	CASSPPSSPLHF
few	TRBV28	15	TRBJ2-3	TRBD2	TGTGCCAGCTCCGGGACTAGCGGGTTTACAGATACGCAGTATTTT	CASSGTSGFTDTQYF
-	TRBV19	15	TRBJ2-2	-	TGTGCCAGTAGCAAACTAGGGGGAGTCCCCGGGGAGCTGTTTTTT	CASSKLGGVPGELFF
few	TRBV18	14	TRBJ1-1	-	TGTGCCAGCTCCCCCAGGGGAATGAACACTGAAGCTTTCTTT	CASSPRGMNTEAFF
-	TRBV6-7	17	TRBJ2-7	TRBD2	TGTGCCAGCAGTCCCCCAGGACCCGGGAGGAGGCCCTACGAGCAGTACTTC	CASSPPGPGRRPYEQYF
-	TRBV5-1	14	TRBJ2-1	TRBD1	TGCGCCAGCAGCCAAGCGACAGGGGACGATGAGCAGTTCTTC	CASSQATGDDEQFF
-	TRBV29-1	11	TRBJ1-2	-	TGCAGCGTTGAAGACTCCGGGTACTACACCTTC	CSVEDSGYYTF
-	TRBV5-1	14	TRBJ2-1	TRBD2	TGCGCCAGCAGCCCGGGACTAGTAAGCAATGAGCAGTTCTTC	CASSPGLVSNEQFF
-	TRBV6-1	14	TRBJ2-6	-	TGTGCCAGCAGTGAATCAGCTGGGGCCAACGTCCTGACTTTC	CASSESAGANVLTF
-	TRBV5-1	15	TRBJ2-7	TRBD2	TGCGCCAGCAGTTCGATAGCGGGAGCAAACTACGAGCAGTACTTC	CASSSIAGANYEQYF
few	TRBV19	15	TRBJ1-2	TRBD1	TGTGCCAGTAGTATCCTACAGGGGACCCTATATGGCTACACCTTC	CASSILQGTLYGYTF
-	TRBV18	15	TRBJ1-2	-	TGTGCCAGCTCACCAACTAACGGAGGCCCCTATGGCTACACCTTC	CASSPTNGGPYGYTF
-	TRBV14	15	TRBJ2-7	-	TGTGCCAGCAGCCGAGGGTTGGAGGCTAGCCACGAGCAGTACTTC	CASSRGLEASHEQYF
-	TRBV20-1	11	TRBJ2-7	TRBD1	TGCAGTGCACAGGGGCCATACGAGCAGTACTTC	CSAQGPYEQYF
-	TRBV18	14	TRBJ1-2	-	TGTGCCAGCTCACCACCGGGGGCGAACTATGGCTACACCTTC	CASSPPGANYGYTF